This section outlines one T cell receptor beta chain sequence together with its context. Its target is unknown. Clones were sequenced by immunoSEQ multiplex PCR, and TCRdb holds only the in-frame ones, with some missing. Of about 120,000 clones listed, approximately 88% are singletons. This entry is derived from a study of T cell responses to AZD1222 COVID-19 vaccine. Findings and limits, study-wide: Increases in Spike-specific TCR breadth and depth were seen after two AZD1222 doses. Seropositive status at baseline applied to only a handful of AZD1222 recipients.

Trimming shortened V by 5 bases and J by 5 bases, and 12 bases separated the two germline ends. CDR1 is LGHNA and CDR2 is YSLEER in the germline V gene. This CDR3 is built from 14 residues. The chain recombines TRBV4-3 with TRBJ2-2; D is unresolved. Sequenced material: peripheral blood, taken on day 0 of AZD1222 vaccination. The sequence derives from an adult in good health. This chain's CDR3 is CASSYEVKTGELFF. The CDR3 DNA reads TGCGCCAGCAGCTACGAGGTGAAAACCGGGGAGCTGTTTTTT.